These T cell receptor beta chains were read from a single sample in a study of blood T cell repertoires in COVID-19. Clones were sequenced by immunoSEQ multiplex PCR, and TCRdb holds only the in-frame ones, with some missing. The table shows around 60,000 clones, with approximately 80% occurring only once. The sequenced material came from peripheral blood. These receptors came from a human donor in a cohort sampled during active COVID-19. Both conserved end residues are part of each CDR3. The D gene is left open where the match is weak. Clone size is not always given. Where it is, it says once, few, many or a class for expanded clones.

clone size	D gene	V gene	J gene	CDR3 protein	CDR3 DNA
-	TRBD2	TRBV6-2/TRBV6-3	TRBJ2-3	CASSYSILSGVSTDTQYF	TGTGCCAGCAGTTACTCGATCCTCAGCGGGGTAAGCACAGATACGCAGTATTTT
-	-	TRBV9	TRBJ2-2	CASSVPRGIGDTGELFF	TGTGCCAGCAGCGTACCGAGGGGGATCGGGGACACCGGGGAGCTGTTTTTT
once	TRBD1	TRBV29-1	TRBJ2-6	CSVTGAGANVLTF	TGCAGCGTTACAGGGGCTGGGGCCAACGTCCTGACTTTC
-	-	TRBV5-1	TRBJ2-5	CASSLLQGGGVGETQYF	TGCGCCAGCAGCTTGTTGCAGGGTGGCGGTGTAGGAGAGACCCAGTACTTC
-	TRBD2	TRBV3-1/TRBV3-2	TRBJ2-7	CASSTGTSAYEQYF	TGTGCCAGCAGTACCGGGACTAGCGCGTACGAGCAGTACTTC
-	TRBD1	TRBV9	TRBJ2-7	CASSAGQGKQYF	TGTGCCAGCAGCGCAGGACAGGGAAAGCAGTACTTC
-	-	TRBV3-1/TRBV3-2	TRBJ2-2	CASSLGQLDTGELFF	TGTGCCAGCAGCCTAGGACAGTTGGACACCGGGGAGCTGTTTTTT
-	-	TRBV3-1/TRBV3-2	TRBJ2-2	CASSQLTGELFF	TGTGCCAGCAGCCAACTCACCGGGGAGCTGTTTTTT
-	-	TRBV6-6	TRBJ1-1	CASSYRGAGTEAFF	TGTGCCAGCAGTTACCGGGGGGCTGGCACTGAAGCTTTCTTT
-	TRBD1	TRBV28	TRBJ1-5	CASSPTTGGGQPQHF	TGTGCCAGCAGCCCAACGACAGGGGGCGGGCAGCCCCAGCATTTT
-	-	TRBV5-4	TRBJ1-5	CASSPGRPGNQPQHF	TGTGCCAGCAGCCCGGGCCGCCCAGGGAATCAGCCCCAGCATTTT
-	TRBD1	TRBV6-5	TRBJ2-4	CASRGRTGNDIQYF	TGTGCCAGCAGGGGACGGACAGGGAACGACATTCAGTACTTC
few	-	TRBV10-2	TRBJ1-5	CASGAVNQPQHF	TGCGCCAGCGGGGCAGTAAATCAGCCCCAGCATTTT
-	-	TRBV5-1	TRBJ1-3	CASSLTGTGNTIYF	TGCGCCAGCAGCTTAACAGGGACTGGAAACACCATATATTTT
-	-	TRBV7-9	TRBJ1-1	CASSLETEAFF	TGTGCCAGCAGCTTAGAGACAGAGGCTTTCTTT
-	-	TRBV10-3	TRBJ2-1	CAISPRRNEQFF	TGTGCCATCAGCCCAAGGAGGAATGAGCAGTTCTTC
-	-	TRBV7-9	TRBJ2-7	CASGPGGYEQYF	TGTGCCAGCGGGCCAGGGGGGTACGAGCAGTACTTC
-	TRBD1	TRBV25-1	TRBJ1-4	CASMGQGREKLFF	TGTGCCAGCATGGGACAGGGTCGGGAAAAACTGTTTTTT
-	-	TRBV2	TRBJ2-1	CASSEIPNTGNEQFF	TGTGCCAGCAGTGAAATTCCCAACACAGGGAATGAGCAGTTCTTC
many	TRBD1	TRBV3-1/TRBV3-2	TRBJ1-6	CASSHPQGNSPLHF	TGTGCCAGCAGCCATCCACAGGGGAATTCACCCCTCCACTTT
-	-	TRBV19	TRBJ2-7	CASSIGGNLISYEQYF	TGTGCCAGTAGTATAGGAGGGAACCTAATATCCTACGAGCAGTACTTC
once	TRBD1	TRBV5-1	TRBJ2-7	CASSDPQGSYEQYF	TGCGCCAGCAGCGACCCACAGGGGTCCTACGAGCAGTACTTC
-	TRBD1	TRBV5-1	TRBJ2-2	CASSPDRENTGELFF	TGCGCCAGCAGCCCGGACAGGGAGAACACCGGGGAGCTGTTTTTT
few	TRBD1	TRBV6-5	TRBJ1-5	CASSRTGGRQPQHF	TGTGCCAGCAGCAGAACAGGGGGCCGTCAGCCCCAGCATTTT
-	-	TRBV4-2	TRBJ1-4	CASSWQGRATNEKLFF	TGTGCCAGCAGCTGGCAGGGTCGTGCAACTAATGAAAAACTGTTTTTT
-	TRBD1	TRBV29-1	TRBJ2-5	CSVGQGRETQYF	TGCAGCGTGGGACAGGGGAGGGAGACCCAGTACTTC
-	TRBD1	TRBV5-4	TRBJ1-2	CASSFSGGYGYTF	TGTGCCAGCAGCTTCTCAGGGGGGTATGGCTACACCTTC
-	-	TRBV9	TRBJ2-7	CASSVGQTSSNEQYF	TGTGCCAGCAGCGTAGGGCAAACCTCATCCAACGAGCAGTACTTC
-	TRBD1	TRBV28	TRBJ2-5	CASKRGTDQETQYF	TGTGCCAGCAAAAGGGGGACAGATCAAGAGACCCAGTACTTC
-	TRBD2	TRBV4-2	TRBJ2-3	CASSQGQTSGTDTQYF	TGTGCCAGCAGCCAAGGGCAGACTAGCGGCACAGATACGCAGTATTTT
many	TRBD2	TRBV28	TRBJ2-1	CASSFPTGTSGGSYNEQFF	TGTGCCAGCAGCTTCCCTACCGGGACTAGCGGGGGCTCCTACAATGAGCAGTTCTTC
once	TRBD1	TRBV10-3	TRBJ2-1	CAISAASTGGYEQFF	TGTGCCATCAGCGCCGCCTCGACAGGGGGTTATGAGCAGTTCTTC
-	-	TRBV7-9	TRBJ2-1	CASSLAQGRSYNEQFF	TGTGCCAGCAGCTTAGCGCAGGGCAGGTCCTACAATGAGCAGTTCTTC
-	-	TRBV12-5	TRBJ1-5	CASGLVLGGASNQPQHF	TGTGCTAGTGGTTTGGTACTGGGGGGGGCAAGCAATCAGCCCCAGCATTTT
-	-	TRBV19	TRBJ1-2	CASSGGGYTF	TGTGCCAGTAGTGGGGGCGGCTACACCTTC
-	TRBD2	TRBV6-1	TRBJ2-1	CASGKASGRSNEQFF	TGTGCCAGCGGGAAGGCTAGCGGGAGATCCAATGAGCAGTTCTTC
-	TRBD1	TRBV7-8	TRBJ1-2	CASSRDRGSGGYTF	TGTGCCAGCAGCCGAGACAGGGGATCGGGGGGCTACACCTTC
-	-	TRBV4-2	TRBJ2-3	CASSPAAGTSDTQYF	TGTGCCAGCAGCCCCGCGGCAGGGACTTCGGATACGCAGTATTTT
-	TRBD2	TRBV19	TRBJ2-1	CASSQGLAGSPSYNEQFF	TGTGCCAGTAGTCAGGGACTAGCGGGGTCCCCCTCCTACAATGAGCAGTTCTTC
-	TRBD2	TRBV5-4	TRBJ2-5	CASSPGSGGETQYF	TGTGCCAGCAGCCCCGGGTCGGGAGGCGAGACCCAGTACTTC
-	TRBD1	TRBV5-1	TRBJ1-2	CASSEMTGIYDGYTF	TGCGCCAGCAGCGAGATGACAGGGATTTACGATGGCTACACCTTC
once	TRBD1	TRBV10-3	TRBJ1-4	CAIRGQGANEKLFF	TGTGCCATCAGGGGACAGGGGGCGAATGAAAAACTGTTTTTT
-	-	TRBV7-2	TRBJ1-1	CASSLATGGQTEAFF	TGTGCCAGCAGCTTAGCCACGGGGGGCCAGACTGAAGCTTTCTTT
-	TRBD1	TRBV2	TRBJ1-6	CASSGDRVEISPLHF	TGTGCCAGCAGTGGTGACAGGGTTGAAATCTCACCCCTCCACTTT
-	-	TRBV13	TRBJ1-1	CASTPTRTGTEAFF	TGTGCCAGCACCCCGACGAGGACGGGGACTGAAGCTTTCTTT
many	-	TRBV9	TRBJ2-2	CASSAGTTGRGELFF	TGTGCCAGCAGCGCCGGGACAACGGGGCGCGGGGAGCTGTTTTTT
-	-	TRBV29-1	TRBJ2-7	CSVGGAGGPYEQYF	TGCAGCGTTGGGGGGGCAGGGGGACCCTACGAGCAGTACTTC
-	-	TRBV18	TRBJ2-7	CASSPLGGAHEQYF	TGTGCCAGCTCACCACTGGGGGGGGCCCACGAGCAGTACTTC
few	-	TRBV6-1	TRBJ1-3	CASSEGPLRGNTIYF	TGTGCCAGCAGTGAAGGGCCCCTGAGGGGAAACACCATATATTTT
-	TRBD1	TRBV19	TRBJ1-2	CASSLARGQGAIRGYTF	TGTGCCAGTAGCTTAGCCCGCGGACAGGGGGCGATCCGTGGCTACACCTTC
-	TRBD1	TRBV19	TRBJ1-1	CASSRGTGLRTEAFF	TGTGCCAGTAGTAGAGGGACAGGGTTAAGGACTGAAGCTTTCTTT
-	TRBD2	TRBV10-3	TRBJ2-1	CAISEIISGSLDEQFF	TGTGCCATCAGTGAAATCATTAGCGGGAGTCTGGATGAGCAGTTCTTC
-	-	TRBV4-1	TRBJ2-1	CASNLRSDYLNEQFF	TGCGCCAGCAACCTAAGGAGCGACTACCTCAATGAGCAGTTCTTC
-	TRBD1	TRBV5-1	TRBJ1-1	CASGTGPNTEAFF	TGCGCCAGCGGGACAGGCCCGAACACTGAAGCTTTCTTT
-	-	TRBV27	TRBJ1-4	CASSLSDGRGEKLFF	TGTGCCAGCAGTTTATCGGACGGCAGAGGGGAAAAACTGTTTTTT
few	-	TRBV19	TRBJ1-5	CASSITANQPQHF	TGTGCCAGTAGTATAACAGCTAATCAGCCCCAGCATTTT
-	TRBD2	TRBV3-1/TRBV3-2	TRBJ2-3	CASSPGTITDTQYF	TGTGCCAGCAGCCCCGGGACTATCACAGATACGCAGTATTTT
-	TRBD1	TRBV28	TRBJ1-1	CASSTLPGTAREAFF	TGTGCCAGCAGTACCTTACCCGGGACAGCCCGTGAAGCTTTCTTT